This T cell receptor beta chain derives from a study of cytomegalovirus exposure and HLA in healthy donors. Here immunoSEQ multiplex PCR was the method, and the copy in TCRdb shows in-frame clones only, minus some. The sample consists of 150,000 to 200,000 clones, 80% to 90% of them appearing once. The study, taken as a whole, reports: Researchers reported that a few CMV-associated chains were confirmed in vitro as CMV antigen-specific. High sensitivity and specificity were reportedly achieved when the classifier diagnosed cytomegalovirus status. The study found most TCR sequences rare, yet found some public TCRs in many donors. According to a subsequent analysis, TCR clusters from the first cohort were inclined to appear together in the 110 or so validation repertoires.

About this clone: Its specificity is not known.

The sequence came from a woman younger than 45 in good health and CMV-seronegative. The sample was PBMCs.

The CDR3 DNA is TGTGCCAGCAGTTTGAGGCGAGGGGGCAATTCACCCCTCCACTTT. As protein: CASSLRRGGNSPLHF. This chain connects TRBV27 to TRBJ1-6; TRBD1 agrees at 7 bases. V gave up 3 bases and J gave up 7 bases; unmatched junction bases: 6. The CDR3 covers 15 residues. Germline V lookup: CDR1 MNHEY, CDR2 SMNVEV (reference sequence).